This T cell receptor (beta chain) was retrieved from a study of human T cells and chemical hapten exposure. Study results and limitations: DPC sensitization left the count of TCRs above 1 in 1000 unchanged.

As regards this clonotype: The target antigen is unknown.

Regarding time point: pre-sensitization, week 0. Treatment meaning: therapeutic diphenylcyclopropenone sensitization with weekly scalp DPC. TCRdb passed the RACE reads through MiXCR, listing each CDR3 protein once. The sample holds a few hundred thousand distinct CDR3 sequences, around 9.3% seen once. Looked up from germline, CDR1 is SGHVS and CDR2 is FQNEAQ. This CDR3 region has 13 residues. The V end was cut by 5 bases, the J end by 6 bases, with 12 bases between. The receptor's source is a woman aged 40 to 55 with alopecia areata. Some clones in this sample may be carry-over from other donors' samples. The sequenced sample was whole blood, obtained in connection with sensitization to the hapten diphenylcyclopropenone (DPC). The chain links TRBV7-8 to TRBJ2-3; D remains unclear. As DNA, the CDR3 is TGTGCCAGCAGCGTTGGATCGAAGGATACGCAGTATTTT. Its protein is CASSVGSKDTQYF.